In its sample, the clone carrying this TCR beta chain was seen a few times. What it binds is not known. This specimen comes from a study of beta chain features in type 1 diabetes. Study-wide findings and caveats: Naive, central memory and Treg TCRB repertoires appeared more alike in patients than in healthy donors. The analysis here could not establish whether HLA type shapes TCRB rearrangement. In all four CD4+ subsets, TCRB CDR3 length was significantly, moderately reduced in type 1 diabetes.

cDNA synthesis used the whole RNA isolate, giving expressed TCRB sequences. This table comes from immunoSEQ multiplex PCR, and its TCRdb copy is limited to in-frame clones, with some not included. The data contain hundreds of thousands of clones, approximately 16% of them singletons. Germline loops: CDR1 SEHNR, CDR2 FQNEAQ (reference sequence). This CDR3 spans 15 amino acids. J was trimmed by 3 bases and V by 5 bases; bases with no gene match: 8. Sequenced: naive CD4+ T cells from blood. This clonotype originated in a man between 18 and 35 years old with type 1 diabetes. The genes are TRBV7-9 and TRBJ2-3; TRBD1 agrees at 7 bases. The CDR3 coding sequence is TGTGCCAGCAGCCCGAAGGGACAGCAAACAGATACGCAGTATTTT. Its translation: CASSPKGQQTDTQYF.